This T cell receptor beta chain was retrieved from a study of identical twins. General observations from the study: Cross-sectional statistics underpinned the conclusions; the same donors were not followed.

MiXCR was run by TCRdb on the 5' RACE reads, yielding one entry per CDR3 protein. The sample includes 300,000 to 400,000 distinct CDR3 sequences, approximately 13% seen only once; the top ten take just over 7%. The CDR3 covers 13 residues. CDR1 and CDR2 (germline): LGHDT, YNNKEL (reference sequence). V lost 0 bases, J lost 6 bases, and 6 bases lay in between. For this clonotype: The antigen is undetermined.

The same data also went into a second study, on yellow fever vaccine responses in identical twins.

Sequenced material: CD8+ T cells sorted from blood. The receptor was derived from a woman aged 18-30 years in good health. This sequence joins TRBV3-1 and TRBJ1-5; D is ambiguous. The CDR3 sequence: CASSQDNRQPQHF. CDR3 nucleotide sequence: TGTGCCAGCAGCCAAGACAATCGTCAGCCCCAGCATTTT.